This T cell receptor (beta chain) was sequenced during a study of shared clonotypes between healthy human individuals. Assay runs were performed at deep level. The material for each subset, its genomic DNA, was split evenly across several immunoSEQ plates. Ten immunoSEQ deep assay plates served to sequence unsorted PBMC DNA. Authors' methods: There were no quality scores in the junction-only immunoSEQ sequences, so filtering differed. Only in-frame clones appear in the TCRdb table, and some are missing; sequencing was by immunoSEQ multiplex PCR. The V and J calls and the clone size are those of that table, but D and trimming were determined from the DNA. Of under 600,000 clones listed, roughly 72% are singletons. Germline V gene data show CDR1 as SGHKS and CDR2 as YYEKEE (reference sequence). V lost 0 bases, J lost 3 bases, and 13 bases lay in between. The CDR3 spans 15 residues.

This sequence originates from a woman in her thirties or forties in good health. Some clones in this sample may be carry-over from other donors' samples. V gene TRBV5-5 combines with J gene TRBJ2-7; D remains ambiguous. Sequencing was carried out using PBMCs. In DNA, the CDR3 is TGTGCCAGCAGCTTGGATCCAGGAAGGATCTACGAGCAGTACTTC. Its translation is CASSLDPGRIYEQYF.